Following are 2 T cell receptor beta chains from one sample sequenced in a study of blood T cell repertoires in COVID-19. Clones were read by immunoSEQ multiplex PCR, and TCRdb kept only the in-frame ones, dropping some. The table lists some 58,000 clones, 80% to 95% of them singletons. Sequenced sample: peripheral blood. Source of these receptors: a man aged 45-60 years with active COVID-19.

The chain recombines TRBV6-1 with TRBJ2-5; no firm D call. The CDR3 has 14 residues. The germline gives CDR1 MNHNS, CDR2 SASEGT. Trimming left V 0 bases short and J 2 bases short, with 7 bases between. The CDR3 bases are TGTGCCAGCAGTGAAGCTCCCATGCAAGAGACCCAGTACTTC. Amino acid sequence: CASSEAPMQETQYF.

This chain uses TRBV27 with TRBJ2-1, with 14 bases identical to TRBD2. This CDR3 comprises 18 residues. Trimming at V came to 5 bases and at J to 8 bases, leaving 14 bases not matched to a gene. Germline loops: CDR1 MNHEY, CDR2 SMNVEV (reference sequence). In nucleotides, the CDR3 is TGTGCCAGCAGTACCTACGGACTAGCGGGGGGCCTAGGACATGAGCAGTTCTTC. Its translation is CASSTYGLAGGLGHEQFF.